This TCR beta chain was captured by sequencing in a study of post-analysis software for immune sequencing data. Findings and limits, study-wide: Significantly decreased normalized Chao1 diversity was recorded for multiple sclerosis patients relative to controls. Controls had lower frequencies than patients of five or six TRBV segments, which included TRBV5-6, TRBV5-1 and TRBV20-1. When the samples were clustered directly with F measure, those that had been prepared in the same batch showed strong co-clustering.

cDNA libraries of TCR beta carried unique molecular identifiers. The source material, 1 to 10 million T cells, gave rise to about 500,000 cDNA molecules. One entry per CDR3 protein, called by TCRdb with MiXCR from the PCR reads. The sample has around 710,000 distinct CDR3 sequences, about 45% seen once; the top ten hold roughly 4.9%. This clonotype was found a few times. Its antigen remains unknown. This CDR3 contains 14 residues. V was trimmed by 5 bases and J by 6 bases, leaving 19 bases between them. In germline, CDR1 is SQVTM, CDR2 ANQGSEA. The gene calls are TRBV29-1 and TRBJ2-5; D may match TRBD1 or TRBD2 (7 bases each). Sequencing was done on a sample of blood. The TCR comes from a girl aged 10-17 years with multiple sclerosis. The CDR3 coding sequence is TGCAGCGTTCGGTTAACAGGGGAGGGAAAGACCCAGTACTTC. Its translation: CSVRLTGEGKTQYF. The full variable domain, its missing parts supplied by reference TRBV29-1 and TRBJ2-5, is SAVISQKPSRDICQRGTSLTIQCQVDSQVTMMFWYRQQPGQSLTLIATANQGSEATYESGFVIDKFPISRPNLTFSTLTVSNMSPEDSSIYLCSVRLTGEGKTQYFGPGTRLLVL.